The clone carrying this T cell receptor (beta chain) has a handful of counts. Amplified TCR beta CDR3 regions came from RNA transcripts. The TCR CDR3 first-round RT-PCR relied on the HTBI primer set. One entry per CDR3 protein results from TCRdb running MiXCR on the multiplex PCR reads. The sample lists 300,000 to 400,000 distinct CDR3 sequences; over 20% were seen once. The CDR3 consists of 14 residues. V was shortened by 5 bases and J by 3 bases, with 11 bases between the two germline ends. The data originate from a study of T cells in Graves' hyperthyroidism and ophthalmopathy. Patients were excluded for uncontrolled infection, other autoimmune disease, pregnancy or lactation.

Sequenced input: blood. The chain is built from TRBV12-3 or TRBV12-4 and TRBJ1-5, with a tentative D call TRBD1 (6 bases). The receptor was derived from a woman between 50 and 59 years old with Graves' hyperthyroidism. The CDR3 nucleotides are TGTGCCAGCAGTGGCCGGGACATCAATCAGCCCCAGCATTTT. Translation: CASSGRDINQPQHF.